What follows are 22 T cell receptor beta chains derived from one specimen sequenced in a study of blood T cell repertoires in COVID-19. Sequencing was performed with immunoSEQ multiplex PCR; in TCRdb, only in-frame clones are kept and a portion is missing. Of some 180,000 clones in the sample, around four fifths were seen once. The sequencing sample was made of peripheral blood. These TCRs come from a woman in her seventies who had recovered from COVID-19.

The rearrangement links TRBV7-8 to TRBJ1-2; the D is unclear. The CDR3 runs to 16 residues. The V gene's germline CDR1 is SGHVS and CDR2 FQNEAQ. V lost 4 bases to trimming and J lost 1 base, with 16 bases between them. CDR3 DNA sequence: TGTGCCAGCAGCTCCGAGGTCGGCTCGGATAACTATGGCTACACCTTC. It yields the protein CASSSEVGSDNYGYTF.

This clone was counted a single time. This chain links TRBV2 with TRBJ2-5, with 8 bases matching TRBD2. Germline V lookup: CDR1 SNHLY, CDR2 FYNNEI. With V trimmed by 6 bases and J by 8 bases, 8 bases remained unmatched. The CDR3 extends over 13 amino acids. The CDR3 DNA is TGTGCCAGCAGGCCGGGGGGGCCCCTAACCCAGTACTTC. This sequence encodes CASRPGGPLTQYF. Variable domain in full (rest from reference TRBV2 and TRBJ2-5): EPEVTQTPSHQVTQMGQEVILRCVPISNHLYFYWYRQILGQKVEFLVSFYNNEISEKSEIFDDQFSVERPDGSNFTLKIRSTKLEDSAMYFCASRPGGPLTQYFGPGTRLLVL.

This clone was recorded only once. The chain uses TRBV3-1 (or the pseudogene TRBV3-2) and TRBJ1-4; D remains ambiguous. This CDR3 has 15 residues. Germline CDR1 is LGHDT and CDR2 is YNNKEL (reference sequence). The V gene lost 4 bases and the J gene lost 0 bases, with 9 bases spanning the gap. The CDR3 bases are TGTGCCAGCAGCCCCAGACACACAACTAATGAAAAACTGTTTTTT. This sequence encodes CASSPRHTTNEKLFF.

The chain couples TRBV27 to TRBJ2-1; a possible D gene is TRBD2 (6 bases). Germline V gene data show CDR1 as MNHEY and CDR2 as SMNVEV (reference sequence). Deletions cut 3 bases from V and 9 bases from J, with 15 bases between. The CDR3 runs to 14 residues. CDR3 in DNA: TGTGCCAGCAGTTTTTGGGACTCACGAGGTGAGCAGTTCTTC. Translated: CASSFWDSRGEQFF.

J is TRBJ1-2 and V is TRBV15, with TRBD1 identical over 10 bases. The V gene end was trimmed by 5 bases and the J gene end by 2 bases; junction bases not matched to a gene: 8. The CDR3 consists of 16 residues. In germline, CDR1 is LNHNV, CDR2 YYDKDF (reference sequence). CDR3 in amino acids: CATSPDRGRVNYGYTF. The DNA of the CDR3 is TGTGCCACCAGCCCCGACAGGGGGCGCGTAAACTATGGCTACACCTTC.

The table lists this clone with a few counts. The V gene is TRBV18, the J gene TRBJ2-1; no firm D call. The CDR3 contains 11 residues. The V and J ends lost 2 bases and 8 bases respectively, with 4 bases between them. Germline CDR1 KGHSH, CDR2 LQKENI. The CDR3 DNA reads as TGTGCCAGCTCACCAGCGGATGAGCAGTTCTTC. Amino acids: CASSPADEQFF.

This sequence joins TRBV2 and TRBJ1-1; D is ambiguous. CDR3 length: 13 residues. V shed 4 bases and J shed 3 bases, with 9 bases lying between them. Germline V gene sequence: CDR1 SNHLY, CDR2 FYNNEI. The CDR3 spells CASSASGDTEAFF. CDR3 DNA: TGTGCCAGCAGTGCATCCGGGGACACTGAAGCTTTCTTT.

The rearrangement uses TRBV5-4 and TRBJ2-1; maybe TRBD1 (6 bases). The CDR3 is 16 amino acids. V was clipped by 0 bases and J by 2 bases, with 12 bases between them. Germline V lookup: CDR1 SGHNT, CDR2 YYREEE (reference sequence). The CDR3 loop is CASSLGAGAPYNEQFF. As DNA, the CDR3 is TGTGCCAGCAGCTTGGGGGCAGGGGCTCCCTACAATGAGCAGTTCTTC.

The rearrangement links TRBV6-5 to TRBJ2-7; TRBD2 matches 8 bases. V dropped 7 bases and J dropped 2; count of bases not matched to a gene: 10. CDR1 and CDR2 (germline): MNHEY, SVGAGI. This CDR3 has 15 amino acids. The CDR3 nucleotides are TGTGCCAGCACCCCGGGGGGGGGCCTCCCCTACGAGCAGTACTTC. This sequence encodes CASTPGGGLPYEQYF.

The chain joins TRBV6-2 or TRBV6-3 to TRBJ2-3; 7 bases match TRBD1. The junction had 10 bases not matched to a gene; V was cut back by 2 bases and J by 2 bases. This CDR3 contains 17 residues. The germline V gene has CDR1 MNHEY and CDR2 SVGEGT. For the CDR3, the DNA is TGTGCCAGCAGTTACCAGTTTGAGACAGGGTTCACAGATACGCAGTATTTT. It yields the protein CASSYQFETGFTDTQYF.

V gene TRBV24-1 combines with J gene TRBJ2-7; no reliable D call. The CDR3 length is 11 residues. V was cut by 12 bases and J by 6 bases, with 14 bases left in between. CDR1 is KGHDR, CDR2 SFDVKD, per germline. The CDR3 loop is CARSVLGEQYF. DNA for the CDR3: TGTGCCCGGAGCGTCTTGGGCGAGCAGTACTTC.

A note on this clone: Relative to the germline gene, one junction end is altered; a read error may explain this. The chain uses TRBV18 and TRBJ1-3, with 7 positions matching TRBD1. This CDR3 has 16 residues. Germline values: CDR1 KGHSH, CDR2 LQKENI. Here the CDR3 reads CASSPVQGEPGNTIYF. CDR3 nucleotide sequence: TGTGCCAGCTCACCAGTCCAGGGGGAGCCTGGAAACACCATATACTTT.

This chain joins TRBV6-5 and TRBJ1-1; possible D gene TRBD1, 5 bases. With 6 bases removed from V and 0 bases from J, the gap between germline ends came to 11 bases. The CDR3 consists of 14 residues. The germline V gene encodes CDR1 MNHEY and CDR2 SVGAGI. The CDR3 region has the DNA TGTGCCAGCAGGCCGGACACAATGAACACTGAAGCTTTCTTT. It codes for CASRPDTMNTEAFF.

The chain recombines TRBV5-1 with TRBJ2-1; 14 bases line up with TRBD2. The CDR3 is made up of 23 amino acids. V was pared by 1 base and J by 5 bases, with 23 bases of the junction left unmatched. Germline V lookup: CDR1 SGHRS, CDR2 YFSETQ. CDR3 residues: CASSLLGLAGVGALAPIHNEQFF. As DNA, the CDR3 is TGCGCCAGCAGCTTGCTGGGACTAGCGGGAGTAGGAGCCCTGGCCCCGATCCACAATGAGCAGTTCTTC.

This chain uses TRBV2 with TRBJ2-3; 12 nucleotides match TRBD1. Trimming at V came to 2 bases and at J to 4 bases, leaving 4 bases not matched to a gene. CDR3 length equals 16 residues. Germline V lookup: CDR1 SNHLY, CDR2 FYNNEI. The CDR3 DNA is TGTGCCAGCAGTGAACGGGGGACAGGGGGCGCAGATACGCAGTATTTT. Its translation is CASSERGTGGADTQYF.

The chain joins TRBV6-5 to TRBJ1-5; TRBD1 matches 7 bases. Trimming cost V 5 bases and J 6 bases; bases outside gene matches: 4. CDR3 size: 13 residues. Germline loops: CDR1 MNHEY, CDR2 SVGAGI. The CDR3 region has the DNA TGTGCCAGCAGTCCACAGGGGACTCAGCCCCAGCATTTT. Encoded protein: CASSPQGTQPQHF.

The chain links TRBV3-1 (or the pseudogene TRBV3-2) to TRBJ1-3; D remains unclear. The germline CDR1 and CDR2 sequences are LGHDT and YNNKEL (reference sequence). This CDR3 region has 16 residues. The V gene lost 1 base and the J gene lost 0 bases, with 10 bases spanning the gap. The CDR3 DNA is TGTGCCAGCAGCCAAGGGGCCTCTCACTCTGGAAACACCATATATTTT. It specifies CASSQGASHSGNTIYF.

The CDR3 DNA is TGTGCCAGCAGTGAAAGGACTAGTGCGGCCGGGGAGCTGTTTTTT. This codes for CASSERTSAAGELFF. This chain uses TRBV2 with TRBJ2-2; TRBD2 aligns across 7 bases. J gave up 6 bases and V 2 bases, and 6 bases lay outside the gene matches. This CDR3 comprises 15 residues. Germline V gene sequence: CDR1 SNHLY, CDR2 FYNNEI.

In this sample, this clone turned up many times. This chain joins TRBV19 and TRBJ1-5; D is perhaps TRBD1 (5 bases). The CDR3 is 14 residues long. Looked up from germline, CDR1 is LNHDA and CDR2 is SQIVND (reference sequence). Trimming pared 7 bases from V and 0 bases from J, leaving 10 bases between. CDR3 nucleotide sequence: TGTGCCAGTATGACAGAGAATAGCAATCAGCCCCAGCATTTT. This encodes CASMTENSNQPQHF.

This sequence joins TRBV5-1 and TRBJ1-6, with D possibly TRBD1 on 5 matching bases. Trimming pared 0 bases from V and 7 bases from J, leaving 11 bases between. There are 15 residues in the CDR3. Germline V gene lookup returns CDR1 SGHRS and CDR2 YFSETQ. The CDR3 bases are TGCGCCAGCAGCTTGGAGGGAGGGGTGAATTCACCCCTCCACTTT. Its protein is CASSLEGGVNSPLHF.

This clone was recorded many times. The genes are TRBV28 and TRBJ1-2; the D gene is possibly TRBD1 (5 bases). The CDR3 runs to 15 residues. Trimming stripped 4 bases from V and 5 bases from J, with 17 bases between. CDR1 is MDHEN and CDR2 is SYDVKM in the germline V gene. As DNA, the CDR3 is TGTGCCAGCAGTTGGCAGTTTGCAGGGCAGTATGGCTACACCTTC. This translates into CASSWQFAGQYGYTF.

CDR3 DNA sequence: TGCAGCGCACAGGGAGGGGAGACCCAGTACTTC. Amino acid sequence: CSAQGGETQYF. This chain uses TRBV29-1 with TRBJ2-5; possibly TRBD2 for D (7 bases). The germline V gene has CDR1 SQVTM and CDR2 ANQGSEA. CDR3 length: 11 residues. V lost 7 bases and J lost 5, with 11 bases in between.